This is a list of T cell receptor beta chains from one sample in a study of T cells in Graves' hyperthyroidism and ophthalmopathy. Using its own MiXCR run on the multiplex PCR reads, TCRdb lists one record per CDR3 protein. The table lists roughly 380,000 distinct CDR3 sequences, about a sixth of them singletons, with around a sixth in the top ten. Sequenced: blood. The receptors come from a woman in her 40s with Graves' ophthalmopathy. CDR3s include the opening cysteine and the closing phenylalanine or tryptophan. The order of the fields is J gene, V gene, CDR3 length, D gene, clone size, CDR3 DNA, CDR3 protein. The D gene is left open where the match is weak. The listing skips clone size in some rows; elsewhere it reads once, few, many or a size class.

J: TRBJ2-7
V: TRBV7-9
length: 13
D: NA
size: many
DNA: TGTGCCAGCAATGGCCCAAGGGGCCACGAGCAGTACTTC
CDR3: CASNGPRGHEQYF

J: TRBJ1-2
V: TRBV20-1
length: 19
D: NA
size: many
DNA: TGCAGTGCTAGAGGACATTCGTTAGAATACCCCTCATTTAACTATGGCTACACCTTC
CDR3: CSARGHSLEYPSFNYGYTF

J: TRBJ1-2
V: TRBV4-2
length: 12
D: NA
size: many
DNA: TGTGCCAGCAGTCCAGCCGACTATGGCTACACCTTC
CDR3: CASSPADYGYTF

J: TRBJ2-5
V: TRBV27
length: 18
D: TRBD2
size: NA
DNA: TGTGCCAGCAGCCATCTAGCGGGGGGACATAAAAAACAAGAGACCCAGTACTTC
CDR3: CASSHLAGGHKKQETQYF

J: TRBJ1-2
V: TRBV4-3
length: 14
D: NA
size: many
DNA: TGCGCCAGCAGCCAAGATTCGCAGGGCTATGGCTACACCTTC
CDR3: CASSQDSQGYGYTF

J: TRBJ2-2
V: TRBV19
length: 19
D: NA
size: many
DNA: TGTGCCAGTAGTACGAGACCATTCCAGCGCACGTCGATATCTGGGGAGCTGTTTTTT
CDR3: CASSTRPFQRTSISGELFF

J: TRBJ1-1
V: TRBV11-1
length: 13
D: NA
size: many
DNA: TGTGCCAGCAGCCTAGACACGAACACTGAAGCTTTCTTT
CDR3: CASSLDTNTEAFF

J: TRBJ2-7
V: TRBV2
length: 13
D: TRBD2
size: many
DNA: TGTGCCGTCCAGCGGGACCCCACCTACGAGCAGTACTTC
CDR3: CAVQRDPTYEQYF

J: TRBJ1-1
V: TRBV19
length: 16
D: NA
size: many
DNA: TGTGCCAGTGTAGGTTGGGCCCGGCGGGAGGTCACTGAAGCTTTCTTT
CDR3: CASVGWARREVTEAFF

J: TRBJ2-5
V: TRBV28
length: 14
D: NA
size: many
DNA: TGTGCCAGCAGTCCAGGGTTTTTAGGGGAGACCCAGTACTTC
CDR3: CASSPGFLGETQYF

J: TRBJ1-2
V: TRBV5-1
length: 15
D: TRBD1
size: many
DNA: TGCGCCAGCAGCTATTCTGACAGGGGGCCATCTGGCTACACCTTC
CDR3: CASSYSDRGPSGYTF

J: TRBJ1-2
V: TRBV29-1
length: 16
D: NA
size: many
DNA: TGCAGCGTTGAAGATCGGGGGCGGCTTTCTAACTATGGCTACACCTTC
CDR3: CSVEDRGRLSNYGYTF

J: TRBJ1-2
V: TRBV28
length: 12
D: NA
size: many
DNA: TGTGCCAGCACCGGATCAGAAGCGGCCTACACCTTC
CDR3: CASTGSEAAYTF

J: TRBJ1-5
V: TRBV6-5
length: 17
D: NA
size: NA
DNA: TGTGCCAGCAGTTACTCGAAGGGGACCCCCGTAGAGCAGCCCCAGCATTTT
CDR3: CASSYSKGTPVEQPQHF

J: TRBJ1-5
V: TRBV12-3/TRBV12-4
length: 13
D: NA
size: many
DNA: TGTGCCAGCAGTTTAGGCACAATTCAGCCCCAGCATTTT
CDR3: CASSLGTIQPQHF

J: TRBJ2-7
V: TRBV2
length: 16
D: TRBD2
size: NA
DNA: TGTGCCAGCAGTGAAGCGCCGGGACTAGCGGGCTACGAGCAGTACTTC
CDR3: CASSEAPGLAGYEQYF

J: TRBJ1-2
V: TRBV20-1
length: 13
D: TRBD1
size: many
DNA: TGCAGTGCGCCGACAGGGAATGGCGATGGCTACACCTTC
CDR3: CSAPTGNGDGYTF

J: TRBJ2-7
V: TRBV2
length: 18
D: NA
size: many
DNA: TGTGCCAGCAGTGCATATTTACTCGGTGGCGTGGCATCCTACGAGCAGTACTTC
CDR3: CASSAYLLGGVASYEQYF

J: TRBJ2-5
V: TRBV20-1
length: 12
D: NA
size: many
DNA: TGCAGTGCTAGCGGGGACCAAGAGACCCAGTACTTC
CDR3: CSASGDQETQYF

J: TRBJ2-5
V: TRBV28
length: 15
D: NA
size: many
DNA: TGTGCCAGCAGTTTCTCCGGGAATGCCCAAGAGACCCAGTACTTC
CDR3: CASSFSGNAQETQYF

J: TRBJ1-6
V: TRBV6-1
length: 14
D: NA
size: NA
DNA: TGTGCCAGCAGTGAAACCCAGGGGAATTCACCCCTCCACTTT
CDR3: CASSETQGNSPLHF

J: TRBJ2-5
V: TRBV6-1
length: 14
D: NA
size: NA
DNA: TGTGCCAGCAGTGACCCGGGACGTCAGGAGACCCAGTACTTC
CDR3: CASSDPGRQETQYF

J: TRBJ1-1
V: TRBV5-1
length: 16
D: TRBD1
size: many
DNA: TGCGCCAGCAGCTTGGAAGGGGGCGCGGTGGACACTGAAGCTTTCTTT
CDR3: CASSLEGGAVDTEAFF

J: TRBJ2-5
V: TRBV6-1
length: 12
D: NA
size: many
DNA: TGTGCCAGCAGTGAAGCAGTTAGCACCCAGTACTTC
CDR3: CASSEAVSTQYF

J: TRBJ2-7
V: TRBV19
length: 14
D: TRBD1
size: many
DNA: TGTGCCAGTAGTGGGGCAGGGGGAGACTACGAGCAGTACTTC
CDR3: CASSGAGGDYEQYF

J: TRBJ1-1
V: TRBV28
length: 16
D: TRBD1
size: many
DNA: TGTGCCAGCAGTCCCGCGACGGACAGGGAGAACACTGAAGCTTTCTTT
CDR3: CASSPATDRENTEAFF

J: TRBJ2-7
V: TRBV29-1
length: 14
D: NA
size: many
DNA: TGCAGCGTTGACAATGGTAGGAGCTCCTACGAGCAGTACTTC
CDR3: CSVDNGRSSYEQYF

J: TRBJ1-6
V: TRBV6-1
length: 11
D: NA
size: many
DNA: TGTGCCAGCAGTGCCCACAGGGTCCTCCACTTT
CDR3: CASSAHRVLHF

J: TRBJ1-3
V: TRBV6-5
length: 15
D: TRBD1
size: many
DNA: TGTGCCAGCAGTTACTCCGGACAGGGGGTGGACACCATATATTTT
CDR3: CASSYSGQGVDTIYF

J: TRBJ1-2
V: TRBV27
length: 14
D: TRBD1
size: NA
DNA: TGTGCCAGCAGTTTCCGCCGGGACAGGGATCGCTACACCTTC
CDR3: CASSFRRDRDRYTF

J: TRBJ2-7
V: TRBV6-1
length: 13
D: NA
size: many
DNA: TGTGCCAGCAGTGGAACCCCGACCTACGAGCAGTACTTC
CDR3: CASSGTPTYEQYF

J: TRBJ2-5
V: TRBV5-1
length: 16
D: NA
size: few
DNA: TGCGCCAGCAGCTGGAGCCCGGGAAGGGGGGGAGAGACCCAGTACTTC
CDR3: CASSWSPGRGGETQYF

J: TRBJ2-7
V: TRBV4-3
length: 15
D: NA
size: NA
DNA: TGCGCCAGCAGCCAAGATGGCGGACTCCCCTACGAGCAGTACTTC
CDR3: CASSQDGGLPYEQYF

J: TRBJ1-2
V: TRBV5-1
length: 15
D: TRBD1
size: many
DNA: TGCGCCAGCAGCCTGGGACAGGGGATTGACTATGGCTACACCTTC
CDR3: CASSLGQGIDYGYTF

J: TRBJ2-2
V: TRBV12-3/TRBV12-4
length: 13
D: NA
size: once
DNA: TGTGCCAGCAGCTTGTCTGCCACCGGGGAGCTGTTTTTT
CDR3: CASSLSATGELFF

J: TRBJ1-1
V: TRBV6-5
length: 14
D: TRBD1
size: NA
DNA: TGTGCCAGCAGTTACGGGGGACAGACCTACGAAGCTTTCTTT
CDR3: CASSYGGQTYEAFF

J: TRBJ2-3
V: TRBV12-3/TRBV12-4
length: 15
D: TRBD2
size: few
DNA: TGTGCCATCAGTACGACTAGCGGTAGCACAGATACGCAGTATTTT
CDR3: CAISTTSGSTDTQYF

J: TRBJ2-7
V: TRBV6-2/TRBV6-3
length: 14
D: NA
size: many
DNA: TGTGCCAGCAGTTACGGCACAGCCTCCTACGAGCAGTACTTC
CDR3: CASSYGTASYEQYF

J: TRBJ2-5
V: TRBV13
length: 16
D: TRBD2
size: NA
DNA: TGTGCCAGCAGCCCATACGGACTAGCCGATAAAGAGACCCAGTACTTC
CDR3: CASSPYGLADKETQYF

J: TRBJ1-2
V: TRBV10-3
length: 14
D: NA
size: many
DNA: TGTGCCATCAGTGCGGACCCGGGAACTTATGGCTACACCTTC
CDR3: CAISADPGTYGYTF

J: TRBJ1-2
V: TRBV6-6
length: 12
D: TRBD1
size: many
DNA: TGTGCCAGCACTTTCACAGGGGACGGCTACACCTTC
CDR3: CASTFTGDGYTF

J: TRBJ2-7
V: TRBV12-3/TRBV12-4
length: 13
D: NA
size: many
DNA: TGTGCCAGCAGTCCCCAGTTAGGGGGGGAGCAGTACTTC
CDR3: CASSPQLGGEQYF

J: TRBJ1-3
V: TRBV5-1
length: 14
D: NA
size: many
DNA: TGCGCCAGCAGTCAGATGGGAGGTGGAAACACCATATATTTT
CDR3: CASSQMGGGNTIYF

J: TRBJ1-1
V: TRBV29-1
length: 13
D: NA
size: many
DNA: TGCAGCGTGGGGACACCCTTGAACACTGAAGCTTTCTTT
CDR3: CSVGTPLNTEAFF

J: TRBJ1-1
V: TRBV4-2
length: 16
D: TRBD1
size: many
DNA: TGTGCCAGCAGCTCTCGACAGGGGAGAACGAACACTGAAGCTTTCTTT
CDR3: CASSSRQGRTNTEAFF

J: TRBJ2-7
V: TRBV6-1
length: 16
D: NA
size: few
DNA: TGTGCCAGCAGTGAGACCTTCCTGAATTCAGGGGCCGAGCAGTACTTC
CDR3: CASSETFLNSGAEQYF

J: TRBJ2-2
V: TRBV5-1
length: 16
D: NA
size: many
DNA: TGCGCCAGCAGCCACCGGTCCCGAGAGAACACCGGGGAGCTGTTTTTT
CDR3: CASSHRSRENTGELFF

J: TRBJ1-2
V: TRBV2
length: 14
D: NA
size: few
DNA: TGTGCCAGCAGTGAAGACCTGGGTTACAATGGCTACACCTTC
CDR3: CASSEDLGYNGYTF

J: TRBJ2-7
V: TRBV5-1
length: 16
D: NA
size: few
DNA: TGCGCCAGCAGCTTATCGGCGACAGGCCTCCAGACCGAGCAGTACTTC
CDR3: CASSLSATGLQTEQYF

J: TRBJ2-5
V: TRBV7-9
length: 16
D: TRBD2
size: many
DNA: TGTGCCAGCAGCTTAGATTGGGCGGGAGGAGGAGAGACCCAGTACTTC
CDR3: CASSLDWAGGGETQYF

J: TRBJ2-5
V: TRBV28
length: 14
D: NA
size: many
DNA: TGTGCCAGCAGCCCTGGACCCACACGGGAGACCCAGTACTTC
CDR3: CASSPGPTRETQYF

J: TRBJ1-5
V: TRBV18
length: 14
D: NA
size: NA
DNA: TGTGCCAGCTCACCGAAGCATGGCAATCAGCCCCAGCATTTT
CDR3: CASSPKHGNQPQHF

J: TRBJ2-7
V: TRBV10-3
length: 12
D: NA
size: NA
DNA: TGTGCCATCAGCGATACAGCCGGGGGGCAGTACTTC
CDR3: CAISDTAGGQYF